Only a few counts were recorded for the clone carrying this T cell receptor (beta chain). The data were taken from a study of T cells after yellow fever vaccination. This CDR3 is 16 amino acids long. V gave up 1 base and J gave up 4 bases, with 13 bases separating them. Germline values: CDR1 LGHNA, CDR2 YNFKEQ. TCRdb recomputed calls from the 5' RACE reads with MiXCR, one row per CDR3 protein. The sample includes 100,000 to 150,000 distinct CDR3 sequences, about 15% seen only once; the top ten take roughly 41%. The rearrangement joins TRBV4-2 to TRBJ2-2; D not certain. The input for sequencing was CD8+ T cells sorted from PBMCs, taken 5 days after the yellow fever booster vaccination. The sequence came from a young man who received the YFV17D yellow fever vaccine. The CDR3 nucleotides are TGTGCCAGCAGCCAAGGTCTAGGGTCTCCCACCGGGGAGCTGTTTTTT. Translation: CASSQGLGSPTGELFF.